The next 13 T cell receptor beta chains were all read from a single sample in a study of cytomegalovirus exposure and HLA in healthy donors. The table came from immunoSEQ multiplex PCR; TCRdb's copy has only in-frame clones and leaves some out. The sample has under 200,000 clones, about 81% seen once; the top ten hold less than 1.5%. Sample: PBMCs. The receptors come from a woman aged 30 to 39 in good health and CMV-seronegative.

The CDR3 nucleotides read TGTGCCACCAGCAGTAGTATGGGCAGCACAGATACGCAGTATTTT. This translates into CATSSSMGSTDTQYF. The rearrangement links TRBV15 to TRBJ2-3; D gene uncertain. This CDR3 is built from 15 residues. The germline CDR1 and CDR2 sequences are LNHNV and YYDKDF (reference sequence). V lost 3 bases and J lost 0, with 10 bases in between.

This clone was counted a few times. This chain links TRBV7-6 with TRBJ2-3; D not certain. V lost 4 bases and J 5 bases, leaving 10 bases between the germline ends. From germline, CDR1 is SGHVS and CDR2 FNYEAQ. The CDR3 runs to 13 residues. The DNA for the CDR3 is TGTGCCAGCAGCTCCTCGTTGTTAGATACGCAGTATTTT. Its translation is CASSSSLLDTQYF.

The count of this clone is one. J is TRBJ1-4 and V is TRBV5-1; the D is unclear. The CDR3 has 16 amino acids. The V and J ends lost 1 base and 0 bases respectively, with 10 bases between them. Per germline, CDR1 SGHRS and CDR2 YFSETQ. As DNA, the CDR3 is TGCGCCAGCAGCTTGCGTCCAGGAACAACTAATGAAAAACTGTTTTTT. Translating it yields CASSLRPGTTNEKLFF. The whole variable domain, filled in from reference TRBV5-1 and TRBJ1-4, reads KAGVTQTPRYLIKTRGQQVTLSCSPISGHRSVSWYQQTPGQGLQFLFEYFSETQRNKGNFPGRFSGRQFSNSRSEMNVSTLELGDSALYLCASSLRPGTTNEKLFFGSGTQLSVL.

The chain links TRBV6-1 to TRBJ2-1; D gene ambiguous. Germline-derived CDR1 and CDR2 are MNHNS and SASEGT. V lost 3 bases, J lost 14 bases, and 14 bases lay in between. This CDR3 comprises 12 residues. The CDR3: CASSDQNNREFF. CDR3 DNA sequence: TGTGCCAGCAGTGACCAGAATAACCGGGAGTTCTTC.

This chain links TRBV6-5 with TRBJ1-3; D is uncertain. Germline V gene data show CDR1 as MNHEY and CDR2 as SVGAGI. The CDR3 loop spans 15 amino acids. V was trimmed by 1 base and J by 4 bases, leaving 11 bases between them. DNA of the CDR3: TGTGCCAGCAGTTACTACCCGACAAAGGGAAACACCATATATTTT. It is translated as CASSYYPTKGNTIYF.

The chain recombines TRBV5-1 with TRBJ1-6; D not certain. Germline CDR1 reads SGHRS; CDR2 reads YFSETQ. The germline V and J ends were trimmed by 4 bases and 3 bases, with 23 bases remaining between them. The CDR3 covers 19 residues. CDR3 bases: TGCGCCAGCAGCCTAGACCCGGACTTTGGGGTAATCTATAATTCACCCCTCCACTTT. Its protein product is CASSLDPDFGVIYNSPLHF. Complete variable domain (other parts from reference TRBV5-1 and TRBJ1-6): KAGVTQTPRYLIKTRGQQVTLSCSPISGHRSVSWYQQTPGQGLQFLFEYFSETQRNKGNFPGRFSGRQFSNSRSEMNVSTLELGDSALYLCASSLDPDFGVIYNSPLHFGNGTRLTVT.

The rearrangement links TRBV19 to TRBJ1-2; 8 bases align to TRBD1. The CDR3 extends over 16 amino acids. With V trimmed by 1 base and J by 6 bases, 10 bases remained unmatched. The germline V gene encodes CDR1 LNHDA and CDR2 SQIVND (reference sequence). DNA for the CDR3: TGTGCCAGTAGTATAGCGGGACAGGTCAGGGGAGATGGCTACACCTTC. This codes for CASSIAGQVRGDGYTF.

J is TRBJ2-4 and V is TRBV19; no definite D call. With 5 bases removed from V and 1 base from J, the gap between germline ends came to 9 bases. Germline lookup yields CDR1 LNHDA and CDR2 SQIVND (reference sequence). The CDR3 loop spans 14 amino acids. The CDR3 DNA follows: TGTGCCAGTAGTCTACTGTTGGCCAAAAACATTCAGTACTTC. This gives the protein CASSLLLAKNIQYF.

This clone has only one observation. The rearrangement links TRBV30 to TRBJ1-1, with a tentative D call TRBD1 (5 bases). The ends were cut back, 5 bases at V and 1 base at J, with 14 bases in the middle. Germline loops: CDR1 GTSNPN, CDR2 SVGIG (reference sequence). The CDR3 is 14 residues long. The CDR3 protein is CAWGPGLPNTEAFF. The CDR3, as DNA: TGTGCCTGGGGGCCAGGGCTTCCGAACACTGAAGCTTTCTTT.

This chain connects TRBV4-2 to TRBJ2-7; 12 bases are a match to TRBD2. The CDR3 runs 19 residues. Germline CDR1 LGHNA, CDR2 YNFKEQ. V dropped 0 bases and J dropped 2; count of bases not matched to a gene: 11. The CDR3 bases are TGTGCCAGCAGCCAAGATTTGGTGGCTAGCGGGAGGGCCGCCTACGAGCAGTACTTC. It encodes CASSQDLVASGRAAYEQYF.

This chain connects TRBV10-1 to TRBJ2-1; 14 nucleotides line up with TRBD2. Germline V CDR1 and CDR2: WNHNN, SYGVQD (reference sequence). V shed 4 bases, J shed 12 bases, and the junction held 8 bases outside the gene matches. This CDR3 is 15 amino acids long. In DNA form, the CDR3 reads TGCGCCAGCAGTGCCACCGGACTAGCGGGGGGCGGGCAGTTCTTC. Encoded protein: CASSATGLAGGGQFF.

CDR3 nucleotides: TGTGCCAGCAGTGAACTTGAGGGCCACGAGCAGTACTTC. It encodes CASSELEGHEQYF. J is TRBJ2-7 and V is TRBV2; tentatively, D is TRBD2 (5 bases). Trimming took 2 bases from V and 5 from J, leaving 10 bases between them. The CDR3 is made up of 13 amino acids. Germline V gene sequence: CDR1 SNHLY, CDR2 FYNNEI.

J is TRBJ2-3 and V is TRBV2; 10 nucleotides align to TRBD1. This CDR3 spans 15 amino acids. Germline loops: CDR1 SNHLY, CDR2 FYNNEI. Trimming cost V 4 bases and J 1 base; bases outside gene matches: 2. CDR3: CASSGQGAGTDTQYF. The CDR3 nucleotides are TGTGCCAGCAGTGGACAGGGGGCCGGCACAGATACGCAGTATTTT.